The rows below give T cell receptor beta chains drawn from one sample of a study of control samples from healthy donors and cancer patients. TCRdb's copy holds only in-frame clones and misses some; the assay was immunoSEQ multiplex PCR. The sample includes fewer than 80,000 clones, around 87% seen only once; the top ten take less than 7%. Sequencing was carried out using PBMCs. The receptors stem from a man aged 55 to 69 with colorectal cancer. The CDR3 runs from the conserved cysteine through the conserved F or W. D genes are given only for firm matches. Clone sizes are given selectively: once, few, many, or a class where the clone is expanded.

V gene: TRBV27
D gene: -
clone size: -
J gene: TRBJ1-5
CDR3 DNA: TGTGCCAGCAGCTCCACCCGGGGGCAGCCCCAGCATTTT
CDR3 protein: CASSSTRGQPQHF

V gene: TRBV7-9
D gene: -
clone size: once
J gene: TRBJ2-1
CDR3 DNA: TGTGCCAGCACCCTGGACAGATCCTACAATGAGCAGTTCTTC
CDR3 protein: CASTLDRSYNEQFF

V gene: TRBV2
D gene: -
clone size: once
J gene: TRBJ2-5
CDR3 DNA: TGTGCCAGCAGTGGGCGACAGAGCTCGGAGACCCAGTACTTC
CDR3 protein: CASSGRQSSETQYF

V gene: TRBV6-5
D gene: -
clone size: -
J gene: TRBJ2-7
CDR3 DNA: TGTGCCAGCGCTCTGGGGGGCAGGGCCTACGAGCAGTACTTC
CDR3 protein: CASALGGRAYEQYF

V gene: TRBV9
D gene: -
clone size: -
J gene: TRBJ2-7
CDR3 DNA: TGTGCCAGCAGCTCCCGGTGGGACTCCTACGAGCAGTACTTC
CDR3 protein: CASSSRWDSYEQYF

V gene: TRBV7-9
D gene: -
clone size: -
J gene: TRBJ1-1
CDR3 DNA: TGTGCCAGCAGCTTAGAAGGGACAATGAACACTGAAGCTTTCTTT
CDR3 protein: CASSLEGTMNTEAFF

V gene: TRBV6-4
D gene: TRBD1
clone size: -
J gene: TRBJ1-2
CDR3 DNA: TGTGCCAGCAGTGGCACAGGGGCGGGAGGCTACACCTTC
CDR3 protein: CASSGTGAGGYTF

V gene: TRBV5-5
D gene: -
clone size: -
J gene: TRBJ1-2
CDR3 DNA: TGTGCCAGCAGCTTCGCAGCTAACTATGGCTACACCTTC
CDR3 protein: CASSFAANYGYTF

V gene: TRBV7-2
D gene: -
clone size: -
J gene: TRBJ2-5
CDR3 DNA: TGTGCCAGCAGCTTAGCGGCAGCCCTGGCGTGGCCCCAAGAGACCCAGTACTTC
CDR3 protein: CASSLAAALAWPQETQYF

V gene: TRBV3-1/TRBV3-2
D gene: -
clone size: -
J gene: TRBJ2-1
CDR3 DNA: TGTGCCAGCAGCCAAGACCTACCGGGAAAGAACAATGAGCAGTTCTTC
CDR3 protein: CASSQDLPGKNNEQFF

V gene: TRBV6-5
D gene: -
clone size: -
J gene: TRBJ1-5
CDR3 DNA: TGTGCCAGCGGACAGAATCAGCCCCAGCATTTT
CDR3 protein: CASGQNQPQHF

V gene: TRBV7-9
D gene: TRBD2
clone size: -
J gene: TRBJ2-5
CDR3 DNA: TGTGCCAGCAGCACGGGACTAGCGGGGCCCGGGGAGACCCAGTACTTC
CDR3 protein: CASSTGLAGPGETQYF

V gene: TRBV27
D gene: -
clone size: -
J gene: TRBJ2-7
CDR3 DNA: TGTGCCAGCAGTCCAACAGGTTCCTACGAGCAGTACTTC
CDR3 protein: CASSPTGSYEQYF

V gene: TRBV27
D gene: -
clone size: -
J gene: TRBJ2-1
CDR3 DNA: TGTGCCAGCAGTTTGTCAGGGGAGACTGAGCAGTTCTTC
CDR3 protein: CASSLSGETEQFF

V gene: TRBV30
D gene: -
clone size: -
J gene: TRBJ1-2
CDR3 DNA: TGTGCCCAAATTGGGGAATTCCCAGCAAACTATGGCTACACCTTC
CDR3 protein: CAQIGEFPANYGYTF

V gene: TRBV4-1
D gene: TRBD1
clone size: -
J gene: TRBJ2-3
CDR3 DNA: TGCGCCAGCAGCCAAGATCGTTGGACAGGGGGCACAGATACGCAGTATTTT
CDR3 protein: CASSQDRWTGGTDTQYF

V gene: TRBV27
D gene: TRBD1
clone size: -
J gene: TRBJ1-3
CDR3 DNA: TGTGCCAGCAGTCGTTACCCCGGGACAGCTGGAAACACCATATATTTT
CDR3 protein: CASSRYPGTAGNTIYF

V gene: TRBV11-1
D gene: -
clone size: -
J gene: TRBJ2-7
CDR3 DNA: TGTGCCAGCAGCTTAGAGGAGAGCTCCTACGAGCAGTACTTC
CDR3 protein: CASSLEESSYEQYF

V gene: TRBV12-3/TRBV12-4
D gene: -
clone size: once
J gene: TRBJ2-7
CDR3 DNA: TGTGCCAGCAGTCTTAATTTTGCCTACGAGCAGTACTTC
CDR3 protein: CASSLNFAYEQYF

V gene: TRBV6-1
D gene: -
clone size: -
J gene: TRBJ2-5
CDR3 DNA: TGTGCCAGCAGTGAAGAAGTGTCCCAGTACTTC
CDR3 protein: CASSEEVSQYF

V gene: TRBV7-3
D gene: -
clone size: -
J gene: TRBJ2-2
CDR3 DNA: TGTGCCAGCAGCCTGACAGCCGGGACGGGGAACACCGGGGAGCTGTTTTTT
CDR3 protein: CASSLTAGTGNTGELFF

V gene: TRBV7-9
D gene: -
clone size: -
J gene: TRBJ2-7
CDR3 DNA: TGTGCCAGCAGCACAACCGGGAGCTACGAGCAGTACTTC
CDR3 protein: CASSTTGSYEQYF

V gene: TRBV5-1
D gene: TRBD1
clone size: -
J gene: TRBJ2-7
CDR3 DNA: TGCGCCAGCAGCCTGGACGGGCAGGGGGCTCCTGGCGAGCAGTACTTC
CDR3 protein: CASSLDGQGAPGEQYF

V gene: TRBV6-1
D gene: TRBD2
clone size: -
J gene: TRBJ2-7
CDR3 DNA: TGTGCCAGCAGTGAATGGTCTAGCGGCACCTACGAGCAGTACTTC
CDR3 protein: CASSEWSSGTYEQYF

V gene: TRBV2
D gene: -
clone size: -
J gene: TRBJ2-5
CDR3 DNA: TGTGCCAGCAGTTTTACCAACAGGGTCGGGGGGGAGACCCAGTACTTC
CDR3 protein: CASSFTNRVGGETQYF

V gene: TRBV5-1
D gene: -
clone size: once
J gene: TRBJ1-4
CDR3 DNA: TGCGCCAGCAGCTTATCAGGAAGGGATGAAAAACTGTTTTTT
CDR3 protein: CASSLSGRDEKLFF

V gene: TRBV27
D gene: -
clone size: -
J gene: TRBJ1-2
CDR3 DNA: TGTGCCAGCAGTTCGGGGGCCTTTAACTATGGCTACACCTTC
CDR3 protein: CASSSGAFNYGYTF

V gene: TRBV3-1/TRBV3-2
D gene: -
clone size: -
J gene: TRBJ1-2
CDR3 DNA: TGTCCCAGCAGCCACCTTGGACACCGGAACGGGGGGGGCTACACCTTC
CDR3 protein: CPSSHLGHRNGGGYTF

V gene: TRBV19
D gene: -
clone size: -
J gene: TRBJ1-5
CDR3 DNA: TGTGCCAGTAGTATAGCCCCGTGGGACAGCAATCAGCCCCAGCATTTT
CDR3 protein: CASSIAPWDSNQPQHF

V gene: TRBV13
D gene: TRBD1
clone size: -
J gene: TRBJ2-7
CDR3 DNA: TGTGCCAGCAGCCTTAGACAGGGGGCTAGTGTGCAGTACTTC
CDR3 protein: CASSLRQGASVQYF

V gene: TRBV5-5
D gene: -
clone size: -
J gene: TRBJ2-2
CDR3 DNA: TGTGCCAGCAGCTTGGTTGGGGGGGCGACCGGGGAGCTGTTTTTT
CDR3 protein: CASSLVGGATGELFF

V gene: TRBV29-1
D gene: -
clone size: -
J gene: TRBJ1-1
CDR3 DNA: TGCAGCGTCCGGGGTCCGAACACTGAAGCTTTCTTT
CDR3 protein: CSVRGPNTEAFF

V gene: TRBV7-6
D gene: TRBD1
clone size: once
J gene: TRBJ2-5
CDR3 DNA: TGTGCCAGCAGTCCGGGACAGACAAAGGGGGAGACCCAGTACTTC
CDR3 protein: CASSPGQTKGETQYF

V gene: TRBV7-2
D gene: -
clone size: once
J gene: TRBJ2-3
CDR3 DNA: TGTGCCAGCAGCTTAGGATGGCAGGACACAGATACGCAGTATTTT
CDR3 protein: CASSLGWQDTDTQYF

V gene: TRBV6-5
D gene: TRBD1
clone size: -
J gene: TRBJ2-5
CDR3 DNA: TGTGCCAGCAGCCCCAACAGGGGGCAAGAGACCCAGTACTTC
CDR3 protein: CASSPNRGQETQYF

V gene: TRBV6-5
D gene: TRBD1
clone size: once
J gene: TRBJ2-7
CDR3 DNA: TGTGCCAGCAGCCGGGACAGGGGAATCTACGAGCAGTACTTC
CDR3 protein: CASSRDRGIYEQYF

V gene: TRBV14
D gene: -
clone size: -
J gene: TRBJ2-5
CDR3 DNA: TGTGCCAGCAGAGGAACGTACCAAGAGACCCAGTACTTC
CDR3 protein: CASRGTYQETQYF

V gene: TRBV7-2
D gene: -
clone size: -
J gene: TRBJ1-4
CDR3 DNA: TGTGCCAGCAGCTCCCGGGACACCCTTGCGGTGGGAGGGCTGTTTTTT
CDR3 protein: CASSSRDTLAVGGLFF

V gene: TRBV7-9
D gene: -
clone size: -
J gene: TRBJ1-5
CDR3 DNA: TGTGCCAGCAGCTTAGGGGGGGCGCCGGGCAATCAGCCCCAGCATTTT
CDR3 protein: CASSLGGAPGNQPQHF

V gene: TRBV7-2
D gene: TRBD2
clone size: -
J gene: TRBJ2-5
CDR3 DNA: TGTGCCAGCAACTGGGCGGGGGGGTACCAAGAGACCCAGTACTTC
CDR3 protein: CASNWAGGYQETQYF

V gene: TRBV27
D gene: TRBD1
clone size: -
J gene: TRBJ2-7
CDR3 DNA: TGTGCCAGCACCCTTCACAGGGGCGGCGAGCAGTACTTC
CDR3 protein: CASTLHRGGEQYF

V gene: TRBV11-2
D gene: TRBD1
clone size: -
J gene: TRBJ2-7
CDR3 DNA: TGTGCCAGCAGCTTAGATCGACAGGGCCGGGACGAGCAGTACTTC
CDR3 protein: CASSLDRQGRDEQYF

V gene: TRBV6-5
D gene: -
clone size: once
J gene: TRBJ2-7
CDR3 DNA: TGTGCCAGCAGCCCCCGGGGGGCCCCCGGGAGGGAGCAGTACTTC
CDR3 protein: CASSPRGAPGREQYF

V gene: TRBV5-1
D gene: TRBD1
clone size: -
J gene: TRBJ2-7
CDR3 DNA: TGCGCCAGCAGCTTGCGGGACAGGGTGGAGGGGGAGCAGTACTTC
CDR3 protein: CASSLRDRVEGEQYF

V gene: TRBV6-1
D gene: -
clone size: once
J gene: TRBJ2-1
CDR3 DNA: TGTGCCAGCAGTGAAGCGGGACACGCTTACAATGAGCAGTTCTTC
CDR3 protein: CASSEAGHAYNEQFF

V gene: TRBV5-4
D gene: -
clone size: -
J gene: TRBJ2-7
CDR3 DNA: TGTGCCAGCAGCTTTGCTGGGGTGTCGGGCGAGCAGTACTTC
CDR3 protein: CASSFAGVSGEQYF

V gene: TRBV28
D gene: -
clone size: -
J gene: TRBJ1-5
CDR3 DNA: TGTGCCAGCAGAGGCTCGAGGGCAGGGTCTAGTCAGCCCCAGCATTTT
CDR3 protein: CASRGSRAGSSQPQHF

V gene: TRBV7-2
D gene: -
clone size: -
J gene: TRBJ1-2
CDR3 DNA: TGTGCCAGCAGCAGATTAACCCGGGACTCTGGTGGCTACACCTTC
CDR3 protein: CASSRLTRDSGGYTF

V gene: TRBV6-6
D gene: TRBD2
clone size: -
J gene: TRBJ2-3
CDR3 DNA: TGTGCCAGCAAAGGTCGCGGGGGGGTTAGCACAGATACGCAGTATTTT
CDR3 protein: CASKGRGGVSTDTQYF

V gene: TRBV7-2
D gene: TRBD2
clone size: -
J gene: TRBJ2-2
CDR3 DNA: TGTGCCAGCAGCTTACAGCGGGGGATGGTTTCCGGGGAGCTGTTTTTT
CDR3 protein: CASSLQRGMVSGELFF

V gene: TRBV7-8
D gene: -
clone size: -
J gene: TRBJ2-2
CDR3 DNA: TGTGCCAGCAGCCCCGGGGCCGGGGGCCTCACCGGGGAGCTGTTTTTT
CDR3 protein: CASSPGAGGLTGELFF

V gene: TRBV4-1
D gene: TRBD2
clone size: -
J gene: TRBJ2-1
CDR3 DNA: TGCGCCAGCAGCCAAGGGGCTAGCGGGGACTCGGAGGAGCAGTTCTTC
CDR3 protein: CASSQGASGDSEEQFF

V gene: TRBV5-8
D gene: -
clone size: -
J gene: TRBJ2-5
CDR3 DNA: TGTGCCAGCAGCTATCGACAGCAGAGAGGGGAGACCCAGTACTTC
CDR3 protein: CASSYRQQRGETQYF

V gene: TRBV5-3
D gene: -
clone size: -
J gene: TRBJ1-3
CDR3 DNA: TGTGCCAGAAGCCTCTCTGGAAACACCATATATTTT
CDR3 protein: CARSLSGNTIYF